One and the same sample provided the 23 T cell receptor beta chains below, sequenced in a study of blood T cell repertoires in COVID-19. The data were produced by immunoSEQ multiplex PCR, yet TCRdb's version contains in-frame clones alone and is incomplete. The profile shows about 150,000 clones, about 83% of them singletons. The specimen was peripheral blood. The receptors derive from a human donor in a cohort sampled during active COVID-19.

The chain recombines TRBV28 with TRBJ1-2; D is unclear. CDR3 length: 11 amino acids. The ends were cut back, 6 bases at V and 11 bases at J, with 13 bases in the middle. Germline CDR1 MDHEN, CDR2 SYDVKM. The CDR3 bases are TGTGCCAGCAGCGGGTCAATTCGGTACACCTTC. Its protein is CASSGSIRYTF.

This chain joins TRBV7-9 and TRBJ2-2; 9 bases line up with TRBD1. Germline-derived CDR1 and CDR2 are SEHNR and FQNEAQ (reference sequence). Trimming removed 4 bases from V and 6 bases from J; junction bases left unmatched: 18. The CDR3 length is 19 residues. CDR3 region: CASSSTRFIRDREPGELFF. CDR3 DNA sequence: TGTGCCAGCAGCTCTACCCGGTTCATAAGGGACAGGGAGCCCGGGGAGCTGTTTTTT.

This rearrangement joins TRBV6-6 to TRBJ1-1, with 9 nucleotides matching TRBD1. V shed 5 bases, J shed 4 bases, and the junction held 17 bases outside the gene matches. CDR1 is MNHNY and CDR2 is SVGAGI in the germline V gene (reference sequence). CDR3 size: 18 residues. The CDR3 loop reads CASSPATGTGFFSTEAFF. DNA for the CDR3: TGTGCCAGCAGTCCTGCCACCGGGACAGGGTTTTTCAGCACTGAAGCTTTCTTT.

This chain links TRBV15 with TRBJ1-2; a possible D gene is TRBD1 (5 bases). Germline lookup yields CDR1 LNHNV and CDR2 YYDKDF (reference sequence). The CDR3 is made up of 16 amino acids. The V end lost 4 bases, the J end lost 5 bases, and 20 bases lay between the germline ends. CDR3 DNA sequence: TGTGCCACCAGCATCGGGGGGGTTCTAAACTCGTATGGCTACACCTTC. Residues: CATSIGGVLNSYGYTF. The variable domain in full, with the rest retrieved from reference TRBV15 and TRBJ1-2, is DAMVIQNPRYQVTQFGKPVTLSCSQTLNHNVMYWYQQKSSQAPKLLFHYYDKDFNNEADTPDNFQSRRPNTSFCFLDIRSPGLGDTAMYLCATSIGGVLNSYGYTFGSGTRLTVV.

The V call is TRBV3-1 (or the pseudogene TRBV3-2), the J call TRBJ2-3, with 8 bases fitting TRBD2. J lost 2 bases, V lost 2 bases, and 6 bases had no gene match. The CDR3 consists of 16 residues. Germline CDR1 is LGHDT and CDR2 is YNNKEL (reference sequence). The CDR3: CASSQTGGWNTDTQYF. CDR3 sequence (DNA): TGTGCCAGCAGCCAAACGGGGGGGTGGAACACAGATACGCAGTATTTT.

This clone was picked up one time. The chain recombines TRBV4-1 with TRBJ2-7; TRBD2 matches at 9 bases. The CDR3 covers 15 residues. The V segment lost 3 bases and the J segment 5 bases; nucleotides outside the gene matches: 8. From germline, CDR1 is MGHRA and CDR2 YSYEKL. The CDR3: CASSQFLAGGHEQYF. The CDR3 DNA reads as TGCGCCAGCAGCCAGTTCTTGGCGGGGGGGCACGAGCAGTACTTC.

CDR3 nucleotides: TGTGCCAGCATCCGGGACAGGGGGGAATATGGCTACACCTTC. This codes for CASIRDRGEYGYTF. This chain uses TRBV2 with TRBJ1-2; 11 bases are a match to TRBD1. V lost 7 bases, J lost 5 bases, and 6 bases stayed unmatched. This CDR3 has 14 amino acids. CDR1 and CDR2 (germline): SNHLY, FYNNEI.

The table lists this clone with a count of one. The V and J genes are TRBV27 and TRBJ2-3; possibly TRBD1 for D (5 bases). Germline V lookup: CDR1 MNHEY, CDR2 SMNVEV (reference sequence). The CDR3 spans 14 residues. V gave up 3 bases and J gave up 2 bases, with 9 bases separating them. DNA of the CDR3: TGTGCCAGCAGTTTGGGGCTAACCACAGATACGCAGTATTTT. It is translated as CASSLGLTTDTQYF.

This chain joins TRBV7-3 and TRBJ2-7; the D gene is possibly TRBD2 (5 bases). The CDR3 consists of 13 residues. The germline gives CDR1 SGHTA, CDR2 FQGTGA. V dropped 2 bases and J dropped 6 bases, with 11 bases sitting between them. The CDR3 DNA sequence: TGTGCCAGCAGCTTACTCCCTAGCAGCGAGCAGTACTTC. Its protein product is CASSLLPSSEQYF.

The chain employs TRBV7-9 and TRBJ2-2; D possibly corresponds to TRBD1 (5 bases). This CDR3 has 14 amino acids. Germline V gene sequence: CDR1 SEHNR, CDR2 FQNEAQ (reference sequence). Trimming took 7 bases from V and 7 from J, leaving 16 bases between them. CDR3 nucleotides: TGTGCCAGCACCCCAGGGCGGAGAGGCGGGGAGCTGTTTTTT. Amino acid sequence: CASTPGRRGGELFF.

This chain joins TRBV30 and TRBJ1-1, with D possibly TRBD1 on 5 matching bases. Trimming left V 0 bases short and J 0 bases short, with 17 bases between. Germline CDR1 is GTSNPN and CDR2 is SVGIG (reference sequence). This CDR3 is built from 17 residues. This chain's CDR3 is CAWSVPRGRFMNTEAFF. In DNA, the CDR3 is TGTGCCTGGAGTGTCCCCCGGGGGAGGTTCATGAACACTGAAGCTTTCTTT.

CDR3: CASSLGTGSTYNEQFF. Written as DNA, the CDR3 is TGTGCCAGCAGTCTCGGGACAGGGAGCACCTACAATGAGCAGTTCTTC. The V gene is TRBV2, the J gene TRBJ2-1; 9 bases fit TRBD1. After removal of 5 bases from V and 2 bases from J, the junction contained 7 bases not matched to a gene. CDR3 size: 16 residues. Germline V gene data show CDR1 as SNHLY and CDR2 as FYNNEI.

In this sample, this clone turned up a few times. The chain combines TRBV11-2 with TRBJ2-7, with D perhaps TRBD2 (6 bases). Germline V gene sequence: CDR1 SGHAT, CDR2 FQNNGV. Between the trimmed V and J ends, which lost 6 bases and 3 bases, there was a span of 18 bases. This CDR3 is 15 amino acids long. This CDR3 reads CASSSPGVGSYEQYF. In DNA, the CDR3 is TGTGCCAGCAGTTCCCCGGGGGTAGGGAGCTACGAGCAGTACTTC.

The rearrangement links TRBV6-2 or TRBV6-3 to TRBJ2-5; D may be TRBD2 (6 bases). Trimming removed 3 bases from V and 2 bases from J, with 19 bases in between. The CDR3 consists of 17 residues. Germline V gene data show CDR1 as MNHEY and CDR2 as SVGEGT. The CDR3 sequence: CASSYSMGGRGQETQYF. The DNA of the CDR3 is TGTGCCAGCAGTTATAGCATGGGGGGAAGGGGTCAAGAGACCCAGTACTTC.

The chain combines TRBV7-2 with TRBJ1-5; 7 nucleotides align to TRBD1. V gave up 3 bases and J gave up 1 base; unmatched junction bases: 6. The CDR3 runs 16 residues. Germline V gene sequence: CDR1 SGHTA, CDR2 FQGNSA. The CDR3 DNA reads TGTGCCAGCAGCTTTGTGGGACAGAGAAGCAATCAGCCCCAGCATTTT. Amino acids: CASSFVGQRSNQPQHF.

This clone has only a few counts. The CDR3 spells CASSADRVDSPLHF. In DNA, the CDR3 is TGTGCCAGCAGTGCGGACAGGGTCGATTCACCCCTCCACTTT. This chain connects TRBV28 to TRBJ1-6; 8 bases are a match to TRBD1. V lost 5 bases and J lost 8; bases outside the gene matches: 5. CDR1 is MDHEN and CDR2 is SYDVKM in the germline V gene. The CDR3 has 14 residues.

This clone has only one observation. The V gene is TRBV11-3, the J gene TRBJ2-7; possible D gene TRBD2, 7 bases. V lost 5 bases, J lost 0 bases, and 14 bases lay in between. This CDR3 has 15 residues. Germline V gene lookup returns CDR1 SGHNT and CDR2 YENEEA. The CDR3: CASSPRGGPSYEQYF. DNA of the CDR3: TGTGCCAGCAGCCCCCGCGGGGGCCCCTCCTACGAGCAGTACTTC.

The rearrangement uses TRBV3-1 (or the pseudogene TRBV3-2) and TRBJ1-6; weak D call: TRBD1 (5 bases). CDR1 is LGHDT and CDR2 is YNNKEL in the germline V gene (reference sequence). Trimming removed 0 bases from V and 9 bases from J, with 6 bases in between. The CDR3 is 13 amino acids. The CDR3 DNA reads TGTGCCAGCAGCCAAGAGGGGCGTTCACCCCTCCACTTT. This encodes CASSQEGRSPLHF.

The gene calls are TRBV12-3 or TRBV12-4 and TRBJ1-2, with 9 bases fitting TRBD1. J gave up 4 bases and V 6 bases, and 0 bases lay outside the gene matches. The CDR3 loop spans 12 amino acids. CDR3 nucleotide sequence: TGTGCCAGCAGACAGGGGGCCTATGGCTACACCTTC. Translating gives CASRQGAYGYTF.

CDR3 protein: CASSLSTVLSMNTEAFF. The CDR3 DNA reads as TGTGCCAGCAGCTTGTCTACAGTTCTGAGCATGAACACTGAAGCTTTCTTT. The chain joins TRBV5-8 to TRBJ1-1; D is unclear. Germline CDR1 SGHTS, CDR2 YDEGEE. The CDR3 loop spans 17 amino acids. Trimming removed 1 base at V and 0 bases at J, with 16 bases between.

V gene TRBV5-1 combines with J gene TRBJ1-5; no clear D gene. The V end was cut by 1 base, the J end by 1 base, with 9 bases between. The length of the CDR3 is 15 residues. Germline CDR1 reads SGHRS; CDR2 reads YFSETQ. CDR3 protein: CASSLHPESNQPQHF. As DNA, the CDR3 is TGCGCCAGCAGCTTGCACCCGGAGAGCAATCAGCCCCAGCATTTT.

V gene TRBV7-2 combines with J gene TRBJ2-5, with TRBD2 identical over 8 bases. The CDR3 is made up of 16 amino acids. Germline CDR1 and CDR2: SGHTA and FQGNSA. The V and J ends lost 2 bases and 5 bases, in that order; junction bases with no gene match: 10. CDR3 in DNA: TGTGCCAGCAGCTTATCGCCGGGGGGGGTCGGGGAGACCCAGTACTTC. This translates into CASSLSPGGVGETQYF. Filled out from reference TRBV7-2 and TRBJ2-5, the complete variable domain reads GAGVSQSPSNKVTEKGKDVELRCDPISGHTALYWYRQSLGQGLEFLIYFQGNSAPDKSGLPSDRFSAERTGGSVSTLTIQRTQQEDSAVYLCASSLSPGGVGETQYFGPGTRLLVL.

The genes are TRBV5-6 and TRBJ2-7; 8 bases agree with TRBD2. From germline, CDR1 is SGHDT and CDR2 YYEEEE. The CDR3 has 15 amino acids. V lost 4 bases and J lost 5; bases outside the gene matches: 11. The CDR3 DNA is TGTGCCAGCAGCCCCACGGAGCGGGGGAGCCACGAGCAGTACTTC. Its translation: CASSPTERGSHEQYF.